Listed below are T cell receptor beta chains from one sample, sequenced in a study of early T cells in non-severe SARS-CoV-2 infection. TCRdb re-analysed the 5' RACE reads in MiXCR, keeping a single row per CDR3 protein. This repertoire shows about 130,000 distinct CDR3 sequences, 15% found once; its top ten account for 21%. Sequenced: whole blood. The receptors shown here come from an adult who was a healthcare worker with PCR-confirmed SARS-CoV-2 infection or an uninfected control (not recorded which). Both conserved end residues are part of each CDR3. D genes are given only for firm matches. Size tells how often a clone was seen (once, few, many) or the class of an expanded clone, and some rows leave it out.

j_call v_call clone_size d_call cdr3_aa cdr3_nt
TRBJ1-2 TRBV5-5 . . CASSLGRTAAIEGYTF TGTGCCAGCAGCTTGGGAAGGACTGCGGCAATAGAAGGCTACACCTTC
TRBJ2-3 TRBV6-1 . . CASSGPSVAPDTQYF TGTGCCAGCAGTGGCCCGTCTGTGGCGCCAGATACGCAGTATTTT
TRBJ1-1 TRBV4-1 . TRBD1 CASSQVAFTGGEAFF TGCGCCAGCAGCCAAGTGGCGTTTACAGGGGGGGAAGCTTTCTTT
TRBJ1-2 TRBV20-1 few TRBD1 CSARGQLTTGENGYTF TGCAGTGCTAGAGGCCAGTTAACGACAGGGGAGAATGGCTACACCTTC
TRBJ1-4 TRBV29-1 few . CSVGYGLANEKLFF TGCAGCGTGGGGTATGGGCTAGCTAATGAAAAACTGTTTTTT
TRBJ1-1 TRBV7-9 few . CASSPVQGPMNTEAFF TGTGCCAGCAGCCCTGTCCAGGGGCCGATGAACACTGAAGCTTTCTTT
TRBJ1-1 TRBV7-2 many . CASSLGGLNTEAFF TGTGCCAGCAGCTTAGGGGGTTTGAACACTGAAGCTTTCTTT
TRBJ1-2 TRBV3-1 few . CASSSALQGDGYTF TGTGCCAGCAGCTCGGCCCTCCAGGGCGATGGCTACACCTTC
TRBJ2-1 TRBV6-2/TRBV6-3 many . CASSRAGIYNEQFF TGTGCCAGCAGCAGGGCCGGAATTTACAATGAGCAGTTCTTC
TRBJ2-3 TRBV28 many . CASSEQGGTDTQYF TGTGCCAGCAGTGAACAGGGAGGGACAGATACGCAGTATTTT
TRBJ2-7 TRBV9 few . CASSVGQERSYEQYF TGTGCCAGCAGCGTAGGACAGGAGCGCTCCTACGAGCAGTACTTC
TRBJ2-2 TRBV20-1 many . CSARQGPGELFF TGCAGTGCTAGGCAGGGCCCCGGGGAGCTGTTTTTT
TRBJ2-1 TRBV29-1 many TRBD2 CSVGRGSSYNEQFF TGCAGCGTCGGACGCGGGAGCTCCTACAATGAGCAGTTCTTC
TRBJ1-1 TRBV20-1 . . CSARARMNTEAFF TGCAGTGCTAGAGCCAGGATGAACACTGAAGCTTTCTTT
TRBJ2-1 TRBV3-1 . TRBD2 CASSYIAGGSYNEQFF TGTGCCAGCAGTTACATAGCCGGGGGGTCCTACAATGAGCAGTTCTTC
TRBJ2-1 TRBV7-8 . TRBD2 CASSSTSGPWNEQFF TGTGCCAGCAGCTCTACTAGCGGTCCGTGGAATGAGCAGTTCTTC
TRBJ2-2 TRBV7-9 many . CASSLEGTGELFF TGTGCCAGCAGCCTTGAGGGAACCGGGGAGCTGTTTTTT
TRBJ1-1 TRBV20-1 . . CSATQGNTEAFF TGCAGTGCAACTCAGGGGAACACTGAAGCTTTCTTT
TRBJ2-7 TRBV4-2 few TRBD2 CASSQGASGGLFYEQYF TGTGCCAGCAGCCAAGGTGCCAGCGGGGGCCTCTTCTACGAGCAGTACTTC
TRBJ2-7 TRBV3-1 . TRBD2 CASSVGLAALYEQYF TGTGCCAGCAGCGTCGGCCTAGCGGCGCTCTACGAGCAGTACTTC
TRBJ2-6 TRBV19 few . CASSTPGRRKIGANVLTF TGTGCCAGTAGTACCCCGGGACGACGAAAAATCGGGGCCAACGTCCTGACTTTC
TRBJ2-3 TRBV6-1 few . CASSGGTDAPRTQYF TGTGCCAGCAGTGGTGGGACGGATGCACCGAGGACGCAGTATTTT
TRBJ1-3 TRBV5-8 . . CASSLVRRGNTIYF TGTGCCAGCAGCTTGGTACGGCGGGGGAACACCATATATTTT
TRBJ2-2 TRBV6-1 . TRBD1 CASSESGTVNTGELFF TGTGCCAGCAGTGAATCGGGGACAGTAAACACCGGGGAGCTGTTTTTT
TRBJ1-1 TRBV7-9 many . CASSFEGGTEAFF TGTGCCAGCAGCTTTGAAGGGGGAACTGAAGCTTTCTTT
TRBJ1-2 TRBV30 few . CAWSTNYGYTF TGTGCCTGGTCGACCAACTATGGCTACACCTTC
TRBJ1-2 TRBV29-1 few TRBD1 CSVEFMSTGVNYGYTF TGCAGCGTTGAATTCATGTCGACAGGGGTAAACTATGGCTACACCTTC
TRBJ2-1 TRBV10-1 few TRBD2 CASSSGGSYNEQFF TGCGCCAGCAGTAGCGGGGGATCCTACAATGAGCAGTTCTTC
TRBJ2-1 TRBV5-1 . . CASSLARESYNEQFF TGCGCCAGCAGCTTGGCCCGGGAATCCTACAATGAGCAGTTCTTC
TRBJ1-4 TRBV6-1 few . CASASGGSGEKLFF TGTGCCAGCGCTTCCGGGGGTTCGGGTGAAAAACTGTTTTTT
TRBJ2-3 TRBV20-1 many . CSATITDTQYF TGCAGTGCTACGATCACAGATACGCAGTATTTT
TRBJ2-3 TRBV24-1 . . CATSDFGSDTQYF TGTGCCACCAGTGATTTTGGATCAGATACGCAGTATTTT
TRBJ1-6 TRBV20-1 . . CSAREKPFSPLHF TGCAGTGCTAGAGAGAAGCCGTTTTCACCCCTCCACTTT
TRBJ1-2 TRBV6-6 many TRBD1 CASTADRAYGYTF TGTGCCAGCACCGCGGACAGGGCCTATGGCTACACCTTC
TRBJ2-5 TRBV7-3 many TRBD2 CASSQGLAPQETQYF TGTGCCAGCAGCCAAGGACTAGCGCCGCAAGAGACCCAGTACTTC
TRBJ1-1 TRBV7-6 few . CASSHRQSEAFF TGTGCCAGCAGCCACCGACAGTCTGAAGCTTTCTTT
TRBJ1-2 TRBV9 . TRBD1 CASSKQGHGYTF TGTGCCAGCAGCAAACAGGGGCATGGCTACACCTTC
TRBJ2-5 TRBV18 . . CASSPVAALGETQYF TGTGCCAGCTCACCGGTAGCTGCCCTAGGGGAGACCCAGTACTTC
TRBJ2-7 TRBV29-1 . . CSVEEGAGEEYF TGCAGCGTTGAAGAGGGGGCTGGGGAGGAGTACTTC
TRBJ2-5 TRBV29-1 few . CSVGTVFNGTQYF TGCAGCGTTGGCACAGTCTTCAACGGGACCCAGTACTTC